Shown below are 13 T cell receptor beta chains from a single sample sequenced in a study of regulatory T cells in long-lasting Graves disease. Time point indicated: newly diagnosed GD, antithyroid drugs for less than 3 months. Extracted PBMC RNA gave rise to the TCR library. Libraries of TCR beta came from iRepertoire HTBI primers plus Arm-PCR of CDR3 regions. One entry per CDR3 protein, called by TCRdb with MiXCR from the multiplex PCR reads. The repertoire holds 410,000 or so distinct CDR3 sequences, about 15% seen once, with 16% in the top ten. The same data also went into a second study, on T cells in Graves' hyperthyroidism and ophthalmopathy.

This sample comprised peripheral blood mononuclear cells (PBMCs), obtained at new diagnosis, from a patient treated with antithyroid drugs. The receptor source for this set is a woman aged 30 to 39 with Graves disease.

A note on this clonotype: With a much larger clone just one base away, this may be a read error. The V and J genes are TRBV5-1 and TRBJ2-1; possible D gene TRBD2, 5 bases. This CDR3 is 16 amino acids long. The germline V and J ends were trimmed by 4 bases and 10 bases, with 24 bases remaining between them. From germline, CDR1 is SGHRS and CDR2 YFSETQ. CDR3 bases: TGCGCCAGCAGCCTCGAAGGGTGGGAGCCCCTCTACGAGCAGTTCTTC. Protein: CASSLEGWEPLYEQFF.

This clonotype was detected many times. This chain uses TRBV6-5 with TRBJ1-2; maybe TRBD1 (6 bases). The CDR3 consists of 14 residues. Trimming removed 0 bases from V and 2 bases from J, with 7 bases in between. Germline V gene sequence: CDR1 MNHEY, CDR2 SVGAGI. CDR3 nucleotides: TGTGCCAGCAGTTACTCGGGGGGCAACTATGGCTACACCTTC. Protein: CASSYSGGNYGYTF.

In its sample, this clonotype was seen many times. This sequence joins TRBV2 and TRBJ2-1, with TRBD2 identical over 11 bases. The length of the CDR3 is 15 residues. V lost 1 base, J lost 5 bases, and 1 base stayed unmatched. Germline CDR1 SNHLY, CDR2 FYNNEI. The CDR3 here is CASSEVAGGHNEQFF. The DNA of the CDR3 is TGTGCCAGCAGTGAAGTAGCGGGAGGGCACAATGAGCAGTTCTTC.

This clonotype was seen repeatedly, ten times or more. The chain has TRBV5-1 and TRBJ1-5, with D maybe TRBD1 (6 bases). The CDR3 covers 19 residues. V dropped 4 bases and J dropped 0 bases, with 23 bases sitting between them. The V gene's germline CDR1 is SGHRS and CDR2 YFSETQ. The CDR3 protein is CASSRNLDRDTYSNQPQHF. CDR3 in DNA: TGCGCCAGCAGCCGGAACCTGGATCGGGACACCTATAGCAATCAGCCCCAGCATTTT.

This clonotype was counted at least ten times. The chain uses TRBV6-1 and TRBJ1-5; no reliable D call. Trimming stripped 8 bases from V and 3 bases from J, with 14 bases between. Germline assignment: CDR1 MNHNS and CDR2 SASEGT. The CDR3 spans 14 residues. The CDR3 nucleotides read TGTGCCAGCTCCGTCGTCAGCCACAATCAGCCCCAGCATTTT. The encoded protein is CASSVVSHNQPQHF.

This clonotype was seen repeatedly, ten times or more. V and J are TRBV20-1 and TRBJ1-5; 8 positions match TRBD1. Trimming took 1 base from V and 1 from J; bases not matched to a gene: 3. Germline CDR1 and CDR2: DFQATT and SNEGSKA (reference sequence). The CDR3 spans 15 residues. In DNA form, the CDR3 reads TGCAGTGCTAGAGCCGACAGGGGCAGCAATCAGCCCCAGCATTTT. It is translated as CSARADRGSNQPQHF.

The sample holds many counts of this clonotype. The CDR3 sequence is CASSDILTGRLTNTEAFF. DNA for the CDR3: TGTGCCAGTAGCGACATATTGACAGGCAGGCTAACGAACACTGAAGCTTTCTTT. This sequence joins TRBV19 and TRBJ1-1; tentatively, D is TRBD1 (6 bases). The CDR3 has 18 residues. The germline V gene encodes CDR1 LNHDA and CDR2 SQIVND (reference sequence). V dropped 6 bases and J dropped 1 base, with 24 bases sitting between them. Full variable domain (outside the CDR3, taken from reference TRBV19 and TRBJ1-1): DGGITQSPKYLFRKEGQNVTLSCEQNLNHDAMYWYRQDPGQGLRLIYYSQIVNDFQKGDIAEGYSVSREKKESFPLTVTSAQKNPTAFYLCASSDILTGRLTNTEAFFGQGTRLTVV.

This clonotype was counted many times. The genes are TRBV28 and TRBJ1-1, with TRBD1 as a possible D gene (5 bases). Trimming removed 5 bases at V and 0 bases at J, with 13 bases between. The CDR3 spans 15 residues. Per the germline V gene, CDR1 is MDHEN and CDR2 is SYDVKM. CDR3 DNA: TGTGCCAGCAGTCCCGGGGGGGTCATGAACACTGAAGCTTTCTTT. Its translation is CASSPGGVMNTEAFF.

In its sample, this clonotype was seen many times. The chain employs TRBV9 and TRBJ2-2; 10 bases agree with TRBD2. The V gene's germline CDR1 is SGDLS and CDR2 YYNGEE. The CDR3 length is 16 residues. Unmatched junction bases numbered 6, after V lost 1 base and J lost 6 bases. The CDR3: CASSVRSGRAAGELFF. For the CDR3, the DNA is TGTGCCAGCAGCGTAAGAAGCGGGAGGGCCGCCGGGGAGCTGTTTTTT.

This clonotype was seen ten or more times. The chain links TRBV15 to TRBJ1-5; a possible D gene is TRBD1 (5 bases). Germline CDR1 and CDR2: LNHNV and YYDKDF (reference sequence). V was shortened by 5 bases and J by 3 bases, with 20 bases between the two germline ends. CDR3 length: 17 amino acids. CDR3 sequence (DNA): TGTGCCACCAGCGTCGAATGGAGGGGAGGGGACAATCAGCCCCAGCATTTT. Protein sequence: CATSVEWRGGDNQPQHF.

This clonotype was counted once. This chain connects TRBV15 to TRBJ2-7, with TRBD1 as a possible D gene (5 bases). The length of the CDR3 is 14 residues. The germline CDR1 and CDR2 sequences are LNHNV and YYDKDF (reference sequence). V gave up 3 bases and J gave up 5 bases, with 14 bases separating them. CDR3 sequence (DNA): TGTGCCACCAGCAGCGTAGTTAGGGGCAACGAGCAGTACTTC. Protein: CATSSVVRGNEQYF.

This clonotype was picked up one time. This sequence may be a read error, since a much larger clone differs from it by one base. The chain's CDR3 is CASSQLSTYEQYF. The CDR3 nucleotides read TGTGCCAGCAGCCAACTGAGCACCTACGAGCAGTACTTC. The rearrangement links TRBV14 to TRBJ2-7; D not resolved. The V gene lost 2 bases and the J gene lost 2 bases, with 7 bases spanning the gap. The CDR3 loop spans 13 amino acids. CDR1 and CDR2 (germline): SGHDN, FVKESK.

In its sample, this clonotype was seen a few times. The gene calls are TRBV6-5 and TRBJ1-3; no firm D call. This CDR3 has 16 amino acids. The ends were cut back, 2 bases at V and 0 bases at J, with 11 bases in the middle. Looked up from germline, CDR1 is MNHEY and CDR2 is SVGAGI. CDR3 DNA sequence: TGTGCCAGCAGTTACCTGAAGTCGAGCTCTGGAAACACCATATATTTT. This translates into CASSYLKSSSGNTIYF.